The clone carrying this TCR beta chain was observed a few times. Its antigen is undetermined. From the RT-PCR reads, TCRdb called clonotypes with MiXCR, one entry per CDR3 protein. In the table there are about half a million distinct CDR3 sequences, approximately 11% of which are singletons. The data derive from a study of response to subunit inactivated influenza vaccine. The study, taken as a whole, reports: New T cells are recruited in small numbers by each seasonal influenza vaccination, according to the authors' suggestion.

The input for sequencing was PBMCs from blood, taken around seven weeks after vaccination. The source of this sequence is a man aged 50 to 60 who received an inactivated influenza vaccine.

CDR3 bases: TGCAGTGCTAGGGGGGGGCTCACTGAAGCTTTCTTT. Protein sequence: CSARGGLTEAFF. This rearrangement joins TRBV20-1 to TRBJ1-1; tentative D call: TRBD1 (6 bases). V was shortened by 3 bases and J by 4 bases, with 9 bases between the two germline ends. CDR3 length equals 12 residues. The germline V gene encodes CDR1 DFQATT and CDR2 SNEGSKA (reference sequence).